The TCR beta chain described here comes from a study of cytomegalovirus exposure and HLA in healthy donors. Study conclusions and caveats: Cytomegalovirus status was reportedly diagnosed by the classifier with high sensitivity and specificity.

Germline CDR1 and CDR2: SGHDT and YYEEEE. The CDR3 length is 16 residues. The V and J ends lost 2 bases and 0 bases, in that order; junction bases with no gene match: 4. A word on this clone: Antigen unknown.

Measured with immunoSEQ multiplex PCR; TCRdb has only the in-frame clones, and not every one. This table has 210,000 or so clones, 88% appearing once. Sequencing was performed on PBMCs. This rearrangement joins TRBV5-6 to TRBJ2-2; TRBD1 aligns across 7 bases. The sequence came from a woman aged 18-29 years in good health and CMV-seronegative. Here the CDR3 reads CASSFLDRANTGELFF. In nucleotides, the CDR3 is TGTGCCAGCAGCTTCCTCGACAGGGCGAACACCGGGGAGCTGTTTTTT.